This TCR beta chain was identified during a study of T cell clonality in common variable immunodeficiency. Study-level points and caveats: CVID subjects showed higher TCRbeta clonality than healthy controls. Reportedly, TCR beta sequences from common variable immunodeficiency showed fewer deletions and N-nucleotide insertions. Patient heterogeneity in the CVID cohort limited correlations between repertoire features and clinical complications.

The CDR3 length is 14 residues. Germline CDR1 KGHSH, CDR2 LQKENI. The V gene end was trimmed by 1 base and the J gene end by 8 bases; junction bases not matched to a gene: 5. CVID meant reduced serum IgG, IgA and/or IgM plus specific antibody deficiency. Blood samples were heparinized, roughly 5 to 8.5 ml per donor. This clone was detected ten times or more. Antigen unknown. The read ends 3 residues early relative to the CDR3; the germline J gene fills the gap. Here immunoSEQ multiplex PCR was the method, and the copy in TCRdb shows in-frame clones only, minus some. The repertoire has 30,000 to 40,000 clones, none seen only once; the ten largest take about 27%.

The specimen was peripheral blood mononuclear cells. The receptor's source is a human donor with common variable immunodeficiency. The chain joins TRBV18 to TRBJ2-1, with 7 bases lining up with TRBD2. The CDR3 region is CASSPLGLTYEQFF. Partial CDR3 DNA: TGTGCCAGCTCACCACTGGGACTAACGTATGAG.